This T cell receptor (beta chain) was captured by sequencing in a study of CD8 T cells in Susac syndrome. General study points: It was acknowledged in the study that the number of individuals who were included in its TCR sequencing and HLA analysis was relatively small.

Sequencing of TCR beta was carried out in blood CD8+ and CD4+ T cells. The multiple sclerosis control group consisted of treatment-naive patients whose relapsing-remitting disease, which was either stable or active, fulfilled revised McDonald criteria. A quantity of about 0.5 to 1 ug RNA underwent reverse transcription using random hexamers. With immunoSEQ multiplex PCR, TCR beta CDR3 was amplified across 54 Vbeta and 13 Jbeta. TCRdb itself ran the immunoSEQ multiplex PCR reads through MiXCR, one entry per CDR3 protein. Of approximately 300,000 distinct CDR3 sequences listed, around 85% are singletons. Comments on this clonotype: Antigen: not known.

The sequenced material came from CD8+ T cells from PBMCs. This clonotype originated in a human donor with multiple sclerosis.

In DNA form, the CDR3 reads TGTGCCAGTAGCCCCGGGGGGTTCAATGAGCAGTTCTTC. Protein product: CASSPGGFNEQFF. The chain combines TRBV19 with TRBJ2-1, with TRBD2 matching 7 bases. With V trimmed by 6 bases and J by 6 bases, 5 bases remained unmatched. The CDR3 extends over 13 amino acids. Looked up from germline, CDR1 is LNHDA and CDR2 is SQIVND (reference sequence).